This T cell receptor (beta chain) was captured in a study of beta chain features in type 1 diabetes. Sorting gave populations that all exceeded 95% purity. This clone occurred a few times. Its antigen remains unidentified. TCRB transcripts that were expressed got sequenced, as all of the isolated RNA had been reverse transcribed. The protocol was immunoSEQ multiplex PCR, while the TCRdb copy is restricted to in-frame clones and leaves out a portion. In the table there are over 200,000 clones, approximately 11% of which are singletons. Germline lookup yields CDR1 SGHTA and CDR2 FQGTGA. This CDR3 has 13 residues. Between the trimmed V and J ends, which lost 5 bases and 0 bases, there was a span of 7 bases. Points from the study as a whole: The study found that naive, central memory and Treg TCRB repertoires appeared more similar in patients than in healthy donors. Patients and controls would share equally any PCR tilt toward shorter templates. Whether HLA type influences TCRB rearrangement remained unresolved here. A moderate, significant TCRB CDR3 shortening appeared in type 1 diabetes across four CD4+ subsets.

Sample: naive CD4+ T cells from blood. This chain connects TRBV7-3 to TRBJ2-5, with D tentatively TRBD2 (6 bases). This TCR came from a man aged 30 to 45 with type 1 diabetes. The CDR3 DNA is TGTGCCAGCAGCGGGGACTACCAAGAGACCCAGTACTTC. Its protein is CASSGDYQETQYF.